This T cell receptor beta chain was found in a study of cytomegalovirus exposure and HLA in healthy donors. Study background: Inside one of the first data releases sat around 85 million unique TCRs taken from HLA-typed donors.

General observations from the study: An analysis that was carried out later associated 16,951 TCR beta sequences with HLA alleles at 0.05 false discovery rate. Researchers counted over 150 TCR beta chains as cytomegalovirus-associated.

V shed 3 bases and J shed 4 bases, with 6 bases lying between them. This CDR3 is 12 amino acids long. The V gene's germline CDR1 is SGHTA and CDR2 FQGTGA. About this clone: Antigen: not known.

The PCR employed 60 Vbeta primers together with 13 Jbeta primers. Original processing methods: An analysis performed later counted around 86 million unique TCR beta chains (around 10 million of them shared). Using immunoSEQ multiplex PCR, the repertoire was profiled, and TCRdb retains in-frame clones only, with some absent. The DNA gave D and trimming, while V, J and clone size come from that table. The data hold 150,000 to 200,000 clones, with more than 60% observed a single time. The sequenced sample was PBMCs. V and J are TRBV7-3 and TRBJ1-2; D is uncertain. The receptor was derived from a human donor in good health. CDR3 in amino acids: CASSFYAYGYTF. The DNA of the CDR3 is TGTGCCAGCAGCTTCTATGCCTATGGCTACACCTTC.